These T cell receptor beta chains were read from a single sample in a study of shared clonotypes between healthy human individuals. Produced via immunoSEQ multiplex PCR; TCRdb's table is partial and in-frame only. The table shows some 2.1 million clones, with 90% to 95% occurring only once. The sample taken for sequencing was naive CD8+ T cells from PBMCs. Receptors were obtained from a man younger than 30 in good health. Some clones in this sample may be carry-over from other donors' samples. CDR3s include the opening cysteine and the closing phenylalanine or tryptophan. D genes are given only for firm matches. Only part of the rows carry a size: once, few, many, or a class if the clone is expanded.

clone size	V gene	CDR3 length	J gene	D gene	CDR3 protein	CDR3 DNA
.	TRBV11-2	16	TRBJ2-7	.	CASSSTEVTGFNEQYF	TGTGCCAGCAGCTCCACGGAAGTTACAGGGTTCAACGAGCAGTACTTC
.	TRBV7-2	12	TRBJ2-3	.	CASSSRADTQYF	TGTGCCAGCAGTTCTAGAGCAGATACGCAGTATTTT
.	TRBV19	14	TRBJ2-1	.	CASSTGGPYNEQFF	TGTGCCAGTAGTACCGGCGGTCCCTACAATGAGCAGTTCTTC
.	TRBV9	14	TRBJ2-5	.	CASSGSGLQETQYF	TGTGCCAGCAGCGGTTCGGGACTCCAAGAGACCCAGTACTTC
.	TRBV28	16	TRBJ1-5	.	CASSPGWVGSNQPQHF	TGTGCCAGCAGTCCAGGGTGGGTAGGGAGCAATCAGCCCCAGCATTTT
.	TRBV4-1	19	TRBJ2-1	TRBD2	CASSQDSRHSGGRRGEQFF	TGCGCCAGCAGCCAAGATTCGCGCCACTCGGGCGGGAGGCGGGGTGAGCAGTTCTTC
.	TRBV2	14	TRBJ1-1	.	CASSVGVADTEAFF	TGTGCCAGCAGTGTCGGGGTTGCGGACACTGAAGCTTTCTTT
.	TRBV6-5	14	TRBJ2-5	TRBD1	CASSTTGSQETQYF	TGTGCCAGCAGTACGACAGGGTCCCAAGAGACCCAGTACTTC
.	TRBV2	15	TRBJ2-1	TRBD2	CASRETSGRFNEQFF	TGTGCCAGCAGGGAGACTAGCGGGAGGTTCAATGAGCAGTTCTTC
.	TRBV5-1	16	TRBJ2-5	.	CASSLVRKEGSPTQYF	TGCGCCAGCAGCTTGGTTCGGAAGGAGGGGTCCCCAACCCAGTACTTC
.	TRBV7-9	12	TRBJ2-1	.	CASSSDRPEQFF	TGTGCCAGCAGCTCCGACAGGCCAGAGCAGTTCTTC
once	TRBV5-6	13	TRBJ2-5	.	CASSMGYQETQYF	TGTGCCAGCAGCATGGGGTATCAAGAGACCCAGTACTTC
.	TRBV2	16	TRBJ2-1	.	CASSEGGPSSYNEQFF	TGTGCCAGCAGTGAGGGGGGCCCCAGCTCCTACAATGAGCAGTTCTTC
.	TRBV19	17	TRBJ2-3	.	CASSIDHATTPTDTQYF	TGTGCCAGTAGTATAGATCACGCCACCACCCCCACAGATACGCAGTATTTT
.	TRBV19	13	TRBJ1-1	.	CASRGQMNTEAFF	TGTGCCAGTAGGGGACAAATGAACACTGAAGCTTTCTTT
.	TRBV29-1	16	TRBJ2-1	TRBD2	CSVEGGTSGSYNEQFF	TGCAGCGTTGAAGGTGGGACTAGCGGGAGTTACAATGAGCAGTTCTTC
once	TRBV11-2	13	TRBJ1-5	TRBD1	CASSRTGDQPQHF	TGTGCCAGCAGTCGGACAGGGGATCAGCCCCAGCATTTT